Listed below are T cell receptor beta chains from one sample, sequenced in a study of blood T cell repertoires in COVID-19. The assay was immunoSEQ multiplex PCR, and TCRdb's table has in-frame clones only and misses some. The table has roughly 250,000 clones, 80% to 85% seen once. Sequenced input: peripheral blood. The receptors here all came from a woman aged 55 to 70 with active or convalescent COVID-19. Each CDR3 is given with its conserved first and last residue. The order of the fields is D gene, J gene, V gene, CDR3 length, clone size, CDR3 DNA, CDR3 protein. The D gene is left open where the match is weak. Clone size is given for some rows only: seen once, a few or many times, or a class if the clone is expanded.

D gene: TRBD1; J gene: TRBJ1-1; V gene: TRBV9; CDR3 length: 17; clone size: .; CDR3 DNA: TGTGCCAGCAGCGTAGGATTAGGGAACAGGGGAGGCACTGAAGCTTTCTTT; CDR3 protein: CASSVGLGNRGGTEAFF
D gene: .; J gene: TRBJ1-3; V gene: TRBV18; CDR3 length: 14; clone size: .; CDR3 DNA: TGTGCCAGCTCAGGGGCAGACTCTGGAAACACCATATATTTT; CDR3 protein: CASSGADSGNTIYF
D gene: .; J gene: TRBJ1-2; V gene: TRBV18; CDR3 length: 15; clone size: .; CDR3 DNA: TGTGCCAGCTCACCTACGTTGACAGGACCCTATGGCTACACCTTC; CDR3 protein: CASSPTLTGPYGYTF
D gene: TRBD1; J gene: TRBJ1-5; V gene: TRBV2; CDR3 length: 14; clone size: many; CDR3 DNA: TGTGCCAGCGGGACAGGGGGTAGCAATCAGCCCCAGCATTTT; CDR3 protein: CASGTGGSNQPQHF
D gene: TRBD1; J gene: TRBJ1-1; V gene: TRBV7-8; CDR3 length: 14; clone size: .; CDR3 DNA: TGTGCCAGCAGCTACCAACAGGGGAGCACTGAAGCTTTCTTT; CDR3 protein: CASSYQQGSTEAFF
D gene: TRBD1; J gene: TRBJ1-2; V gene: TRBV4-3; CDR3 length: 16; clone size: .; CDR3 DNA: TGCGCCAGCAGCCAAGATTGGGGACAGGGGGCGTTCGGCTACACCTTC; CDR3 protein: CASSQDWGQGAFGYTF
D gene: .; J gene: TRBJ1-6; V gene: TRBV6-1; CDR3 length: 15; clone size: .; CDR3 DNA: TGTGCCAGCAGTGAAGCGGCAGGGAGGAATTCACCCCTCCACTTT; CDR3 protein: CASSEAAGRNSPLHF
D gene: .; J gene: TRBJ2-4; V gene: TRBV21-1; CDR3 length: 16; clone size: .; CDR3 DNA: TGTGCCAGCAGCAAAGGGCAGGGGTTAGCCAAAAACATTCAGTACTTC; CDR3 protein: CASSKGQGLAKNIQYF
D gene: .; J gene: TRBJ1-4; V gene: TRBV5-8; CDR3 length: 15; clone size: .; CDR3 DNA: TGTGCCAGCAGCTTGGCTGGAGGGGATGGGGAAAAACTGTTTTTT; CDR3 protein: CASSLAGGDGEKLFF
D gene: TRBD1; J gene: TRBJ2-3; V gene: TRBV24-1; CDR3 length: 15; clone size: .; CDR3 DNA: TGTGCCACCAGTAGAGGGACAGGGGGCACAGATACGCAGTATTTT; CDR3 protein: CATSRGTGGTDTQYF
D gene: .; J gene: TRBJ2-5; V gene: TRBV11-2; CDR3 length: 15; clone size: .; CDR3 DNA: TGTGCCAGCAGCTTAGGATTAGCTAGTCGCGAGACCCAGTACTTC; CDR3 protein: CASSLGLASRETQYF
D gene: .; J gene: TRBJ2-1; V gene: TRBV5-1; CDR3 length: 16; clone size: .; CDR3 DNA: TGCGCCAGCAGCTGGTGGGCAGGTGCTTCCTACAATGAGCAGTTCTTC; CDR3 protein: CASSWWAGASYNEQFF
D gene: .; J gene: TRBJ1-5; V gene: TRBV19; CDR3 length: 13; clone size: .; CDR3 DNA: TGTGCCAGTAGTAGAGCGGTCAATCAGCCCCAGCATTTT; CDR3 protein: CASSRAVNQPQHF
D gene: .; J gene: TRBJ2-1; V gene: TRBV5-6; CDR3 length: 13; clone size: .; CDR3 DNA: TGTGCCAGCAGCTTGAGGGGGGGGAATGAGCAGTTCTTC; CDR3 protein: CASSLRGGNEQFF
D gene: .; J gene: TRBJ2-1; V gene: TRBV27; CDR3 length: 13; clone size: .; CDR3 DNA: TGTGCCAGCAGTTGGAGGGGCCATAATGAGCAGTTCTTC; CDR3 protein: CASSWRGHNEQFF
D gene: .; J gene: TRBJ1-1; V gene: TRBV7-9; CDR3 length: 14; clone size: .; CDR3 DNA: TGTGCCAGCAGCTTAGGAGGTAAGAACACTGAAGCTTTCTTT; CDR3 protein: CASSLGGKNTEAFF
D gene: TRBD1; J gene: TRBJ1-5; V gene: TRBV4-1; CDR3 length: 18; clone size: .; CDR3 DNA: TGCGCCAGCAGCCCGTGGACAGGGTCGGTATATAGCAATCAGCCCCAGCATTTT; CDR3 protein: CASSPWTGSVYSNQPQHF
D gene: TRBD2; J gene: TRBJ2-7; V gene: TRBV7-7; CDR3 length: 14; clone size: .; CDR3 DNA: TGTGCCAGCAGCCCAACTAGCGGGGCCTACGAGCAGTACTTC; CDR3 protein: CASSPTSGAYEQYF
D gene: .; J gene: TRBJ1-2; V gene: TRBV19; CDR3 length: 16; clone size: .; CDR3 DNA: TGTGCCAGTAGTGGGGGCAGGGCGGCAGCTTTCTATGGCTACACCTTC; CDR3 protein: CASSGGRAAAFYGYTF
D gene: .; J gene: TRBJ2-1; V gene: TRBV30; CDR3 length: 14; clone size: .; CDR3 DNA: TGTGCCTGGACGGATCCACAGGGTTACAATGAGCAGTTCTTC; CDR3 protein: CAWTDPQGYNEQFF
D gene: TRBD1; J gene: TRBJ1-2; V gene: TRBV7-9; CDR3 length: 19; clone size: .; CDR3 DNA: TGTGCCATCGAGCAGATTGGGGGCGTAAGGACAGGGGGAAGCTATGGCTACACCTTC; CDR3 protein: CAIEQIGGVRTGGSYGYTF
D gene: .; J gene: TRBJ2-5; V gene: TRBV6-5; CDR3 length: 15; clone size: .; CDR3 DNA: TGTGCCGGCAGTTACTCGAGTGGCCACCGGGGGACCCAGTACTTC; CDR3 protein: CAGSYSSGHRGTQYF
D gene: .; J gene: TRBJ2-2; V gene: TRBV6-6; CDR3 length: 14; clone size: once; CDR3 DNA: TGTGCCAGCGAGAGACTGCCGAACACCGGGGAGCTGTTTTTT; CDR3 protein: CASERLPNTGELFF
D gene: .; J gene: TRBJ1-1; V gene: TRBV27; CDR3 length: 14; clone size: once; CDR3 DNA: TGTGCCAGCAGTTTACCCGGGGGAGGGACTGAAGCTTTCTTT; CDR3 protein: CASSLPGGGTEAFF
D gene: TRBD1; J gene: TRBJ2-5; V gene: TRBV18; CDR3 length: 14; clone size: .; CDR3 DNA: TGTGCCAGCTCACCAACAGGGGGCAAAGAGACCCAGTACTTC; CDR3 protein: CASSPTGGKETQYF
D gene: .; J gene: TRBJ2-3; V gene: TRBV7-2; CDR3 length: 14; clone size: few; CDR3 DNA: TGTGCCAGCAGCTTAGCCATTTTCTCGGGTACGCAGTATTTT; CDR3 protein: CASSLAIFSGTQYF
D gene: TRBD1; J gene: TRBJ1-2; V gene: TRBV7-9; CDR3 length: 15; clone size: .; CDR3 DNA: TGTGCCAGCAGAGCGGGCAGGGGGCCTTTCTATGGCTACACCTTC; CDR3 protein: CASRAGRGPFYGYTF
D gene: .; J gene: TRBJ1-2; V gene: TRBV5-6; CDR3 length: 13; clone size: .; CDR3 DNA: TGTGCCAGCAGCCGACGGGGTAACTATGGCTACACCTTC; CDR3 protein: CASSRRGNYGYTF
D gene: .; J gene: TRBJ2-1; V gene: TRBV3-1/TRBV3-2; CDR3 length: 15; clone size: .; CDR3 DNA: TGTGCCAGCAGCCAAGATCCGGGGGAGTACAATGAGCAGTTCTTC; CDR3 protein: CASSQDPGEYNEQFF
D gene: .; J gene: TRBJ1-6; V gene: TRBV25-1; CDR3 length: 14; clone size: .; CDR3 DNA: TGTGCCAGCAAAGGGAGAGGGTTGGGATCACCCCTCCACTTT; CDR3 protein: CASKGRGLGSPLHF
D gene: .; J gene: TRBJ1-1; V gene: TRBV6-6; CDR3 length: 14; clone size: .; CDR3 DNA: TGTGCCAGCAGTTACACCGGACAGTACACTGAAGCTTTCTTT; CDR3 protein: CASSYTGQYTEAFF
D gene: TRBD1; J gene: TRBJ2-5; V gene: TRBV7-7; CDR3 length: 14; clone size: .; CDR3 DNA: TGTGCTAGCAGCTACGACAGGGGGCTGGAGACCCAGTACTTC; CDR3 protein: CASSYDRGLETQYF
D gene: .; J gene: TRBJ1-3; V gene: TRBV7-8; CDR3 length: 13; clone size: .; CDR3 DNA: TGTGCCAGCAGCGCCTATACTGGAAACACCATATATTTT; CDR3 protein: CASSAYTGNTIYF
D gene: TRBD2; J gene: TRBJ2-5; V gene: TRBV7-2; CDR3 length: 14; clone size: .; CDR3 DNA: TGTACCAGCAGCTCCTGGACTAGGGACGAGACCCAGTACTTC; CDR3 protein: CTSSSWTRDETQYF
D gene: TRBD1; J gene: TRBJ1-5; V gene: TRBV19; CDR3 length: 19; clone size: .; CDR3 DNA: TGTGCCAGTAGTATCCCCCCCGGGACAGGGAGGGGATCAAATCAGCCCCAGCATTTT; CDR3 protein: CASSIPPGTGRGSNQPQHF
D gene: TRBD2; J gene: TRBJ2-7; V gene: TRBV2; CDR3 length: 12; clone size: once; CDR3 DNA: TGTGCCAGCAGACGCCCGGGGGGCGAGCAGTACTTC; CDR3 protein: CASRRPGGEQYF
D gene: TRBD1; J gene: TRBJ2-5; V gene: TRBV4-1; CDR3 length: 14; clone size: .; CDR3 DNA: TGCGCCAGCAGCCAGGGACAGGGGGGGACTACCCAGTACTTC; CDR3 protein: CASSQGQGGTTQYF
D gene: TRBD1; J gene: TRBJ1-5; V gene: TRBV5-1; CDR3 length: 15; clone size: once; CDR3 DNA: TGCGCCAGCAGCTTGGGGACAGGGGAAAATCAGCCCCAGCATTTT; CDR3 protein: CASSLGTGENQPQHF
D gene: .; J gene: TRBJ2-7; V gene: TRBV6-5; CDR3 length: 13; clone size: .; CDR3 DNA: TGTGCCAGCAGTACAGGTGGCGTCTACGAGCAGTACTTC; CDR3 protein: CASSTGGVYEQYF
D gene: .; J gene: TRBJ1-2; V gene: TRBV24-1; CDR3 length: 16; clone size: .; CDR3 DNA: TGTGCCACCAGTGATTTGGTAGCGGGGAGGGGCTATGGCTACACCTTC; CDR3 protein: CATSDLVAGRGYGYTF
D gene: TRBD2; J gene: TRBJ2-5; V gene: TRBV11-2; CDR3 length: 16; clone size: once; CDR3 DNA: TGTGCCAGCAGCCTAGGACCTAGCGGGGGCCAAGAGACCCAGTACTTC; CDR3 protein: CASSLGPSGGQETQYF
D gene: .; J gene: TRBJ2-5; V gene: TRBV2; CDR3 length: 14; clone size: few; CDR3 DNA: TGTGCCACGAGATGGCGGGGTTCCCAAGAGACCCAGTACTTC; CDR3 protein: CATRWRGSQETQYF
D gene: TRBD1; J gene: TRBJ1-2; V gene: TRBV10-3; CDR3 length: 13; clone size: few; CDR3 DNA: TGTGCCATCAGTGAGGAGACAGGGGGCGGCTACACCTTC; CDR3 protein: CAISEETGGGYTF
D gene: TRBD1; J gene: TRBJ1-1; V gene: TRBV5-1; CDR3 length: 17; clone size: .; CDR3 DNA: TGCGCCAGCAGCCCTTCGACAGGGGGCATAAGAAACACTGAAGCTTTCTTT; CDR3 protein: CASSPSTGGIRNTEAFF
D gene: .; J gene: TRBJ1-1; V gene: TRBV3-1/TRBV3-2; CDR3 length: 15; clone size: .; CDR3 DNA: TGTGCCAGCAGCCCGACAGCTACGATGAACACTGAAGCTTTCTTT; CDR3 protein: CASSPTATMNTEAFF
D gene: .; J gene: TRBJ2-5; V gene: TRBV9; CDR3 length: 16; clone size: .; CDR3 DNA: TGTGCCAGCAGCGGTCTAGGCGGGGATAGAGAAGAGACCCAGTACTTC; CDR3 protein: CASSGLGGDREETQYF
D gene: .; J gene: TRBJ2-3; V gene: TRBV3-1/TRBV3-2; CDR3 length: 16; clone size: .; CDR3 DNA: TGTGCCAGCAGCCAAGATAAGGGGTTGGGGACAGATACGCAGTATTTT; CDR3 protein: CASSQDKGLGTDTQYF
D gene: .; J gene: TRBJ1-6; V gene: TRBV3-1/TRBV3-2; CDR3 length: 14; clone size: .; CDR3 DNA: TGTGCCAGCAGCCAAGATGAGGCGGGTTCACCCCTCCACTTT; CDR3 protein: CASSQDEAGSPLHF
D gene: TRBD1; J gene: TRBJ1-5; V gene: TRBV19; CDR3 length: 14; clone size: .; CDR3 DNA: TGTGCCAGTGGAGAGACAGGGGGCGTTCAGCCCCAGCATTTT; CDR3 protein: CASGETGGVQPQHF
D gene: .; J gene: TRBJ1-3; V gene: TRBV11-2; CDR3 length: 17; clone size: few; CDR3 DNA: TGTGCCAGCAGGCGAGGAGGGGCCACCGCCGGCGGAAACACCATATATTTT; CDR3 protein: CASRRGGATAGGNTIYF
D gene: TRBD1; J gene: TRBJ2-5; V gene: TRBV5-1; CDR3 length: 14; clone size: .; CDR3 DNA: TGCGCCAGCAGCCCCGGACAGGGCGCGGAGACCCAGTACTTC; CDR3 protein: CASSPGQGAETQYF
D gene: .; J gene: TRBJ1-4; V gene: TRBV30; CDR3 length: 11; clone size: .; CDR3 DNA: TGTGCCTGGAGAACCGGGGGACCCTGGTTTTTT; CDR3 protein: CAWRTGGPWFF
D gene: .; J gene: TRBJ2-1; V gene: TRBV11-2; CDR3 length: 16; clone size: .; CDR3 DNA: TGTGCCAGCAGCACCCCTCACTCGGACAGGCGGGGTGAGCAGTTCTTC; CDR3 protein: CASSTPHSDRRGEQFF